This is a list of T cell receptor beta chains from one sample in a study of blood T cell repertoires in COVID-19. Profiling relied on immunoSEQ multiplex PCR, and the TCRdb table lists in-frame clones only, not all of them. The table shows around 150,000 clones, with 80% to 90% occurring only once. What was sequenced was peripheral blood. Receptor source: a middle-aged man with acute or convalescent COVID-19. Both conserved end residues are part of each CDR3. The D gene is left open where the match is weak. Clone size appears in some rows only: once, few, many, or a class for an expanded clone.

v_gene	d_gene	abundance	j_gene	CDR3nt	CDR3aa
TRBV6-5	.	.	TRBJ1-1	TGTGCCAGCAACAATATGAGGATGAACACTGAAGCTTTCTTT	CASNNMRMNTEAFF
TRBV6-5	TRBD2	once	TRBJ2-3	TGTGCCAGCAGTTCGACTAGCAATACGCAGTATTTT	CASSSTSNTQYF
TRBV2	.	.	TRBJ1-2	TGTGCCAGCATTCTATTGGGGCAGGGTCCCCGAGCTAACTATGGCTACACCTTC	CASILLGQGPRANYGYTF
TRBV5-5	.	.	TRBJ2-7	TGTGCCAGCACCCCCTCCCCAGGGGCCGACCGCGGCGAGCAGTACTTC	CASTPSPGADRGEQYF
TRBV28	.	.	TRBJ1-6	TGTGCCAGCAGTTTACCCCTCGGCGACAGAATGTCACCCCTCCACTTT	CASSLPLGDRMSPLHF
TRBV4-3	.	.	TRBJ1-3	TGCGCCAGCAGCCAAGATCGGGGGGCTGGAAACACCATATATTTT	CASSQDRGAGNTIYF
TRBV11-2	TRBD2	.	TRBJ2-1	TGTGCCAGCAGCTTGGCCGGACTAGCGGGGGGGCCCCATGAGCAGTTCTTC	CASSLAGLAGGPHEQFF
TRBV6-5	.	.	TRBJ1-4	TGTGCCACCCGGGTCAGGGGTTCATACGAAAAACTGTTTTTT	CATRVRGSYEKLFF
TRBV18	TRBD1	.	TRBJ2-7	TGTGCCAGCTCACCGGGACAGGGGAGCGACGAGCAGTACTTC	CASSPGQGSDEQYF
TRBV7-9	.	.	TRBJ1-1	TGTGCCAGCAGCTTAGGTTGGTCGGACAGAAACACTGAAGCTTTCTTT	CASSLGWSDRNTEAFF
TRBV19	TRBD2	.	TRBJ2-1	TGTGCCAGTAGCCCCTTAGCGGGGGTATACAATGAGCAGTTCTTC	CASSPLAGVYNEQFF
TRBV5-1	TRBD1	.	TRBJ1-1	TGCGCCAGCAGCCCCGACCGGGGGCACAGGGGAGGGAACACTGAAGCTTTCTTT	CASSPDRGHRGGNTEAFF
TRBV11-2	.	.	TRBJ1-5	TGTGCCAGCAGCTTAGATGACAGAGATAGCAATCAGCCCCAGCATTTT	CASSLDDRDSNQPQHF
TRBV13	.	.	TRBJ2-7	TGTGCCAGCAGCTCCCAGGGACTCCCCTCCTACGAGCAGTACTTC	CASSSQGLPSYEQYF
TRBV9	TRBD1	.	TRBJ1-1	TGTGCCAGCAGCCCATATATGGGACAGGAGAACACTGAAGCTTTCTTT	CASSPYMGQENTEAFF
TRBV3-1/TRBV3-2	TRBD1	.	TRBJ1-6	TGTGCCAGCAGCCGGGGACAGGGGACTTCACCCCTCCACTTT	CASSRGQGTSPLHF
TRBV5-5	TRBD1	.	TRBJ1-4	TGTGCCAGCAGCATAGACAGGGTTGAAAAACTGTTTTTT	CASSIDRVEKLFF
TRBV7-9	.	.	TRBJ1-1	TGTGCCAGCAGCTCCCGGGACATGGGCACTGAAGCTTTCTTT	CASSSRDMGTEAFF
TRBV30	.	.	TRBJ1-2	TGTGCCTGGAGTGTCGTGAGTAACTATGGCTACACCTTC	CAWSVVSNYGYTF
TRBV27	.	.	TRBJ1-2	TGTGCCAGCAGTAGTTTAGGGGGGGCAAACTATGGCTACACCTTC	CASSSLGGANYGYTF
TRBV6-4	TRBD1	.	TRBJ1-6	TGTGCCAGCAGTGACTCGACAGGGGGTTCACCCCTCCACTTT	CASSDSTGGSPLHF
TRBV19	.	few	TRBJ1-5	TGTGCCAGTAAACCTATCACTTCTTCTAATAGCAATCAGCCCCAGCATTTT	CASKPITSSNSNQPQHF
TRBV27	TRBD1	.	TRBJ1-3	TGTGCCAGCATGGTAGACAGGGATGGTAACACCATATATTTT	CASMVDRDGNTIYF